This TCR beta chain stems from a study of CD8 T cells in Susac syndrome. The germline V gene has CDR1 MDHEN and CDR2 SYDVKM. The CDR3 loop spans 12 amino acids. Deletions cut 4 bases from V and 6 bases from J, with 9 bases between. RNA totalling about 0.45 to 1 ug underwent reverse transcription with random hexamers. The immunoSEQ assay covered 54 Vbeta and 13 Jbeta segments for CDR3. TCRdb re-derived calls from the immunoSEQ multiplex PCR reads in MiXCR, one entry per CDR3 protein. The sample has 110,000 or so distinct CDR3 sequences, around 90% seen once; the top ten hold approximately 0.12%. TEMRA cells were enriched by FACS, while CD8+ and CD4+ T cells were obtained through a negative isolation that was performed magnetically.

The sequenced sample consisted of CD8+ T cells from PBMCs. The receptor was derived from a human donor in good health. This sequence joins TRBV28 and TRBJ1-2; no clear D. CDR3 sequence reads: CASSSQDHGYTF. Here the CDR3 DNA reads TGTGCCAGCAGTTCCCAGGACCATGGCTACACCTTC.